These 9 T cell receptor beta chains came from one sample sequenced in a study of CD8+ T cells in alopecia areata. Extraction and reverse transcription of RNA yielded cDNA as the sequencing template. Sequencing used immunoSEQ multiplex PCR; TCRdb keeps in-frame clones, though not all of them. The profile shows roughly 130,000 clones, approximately 53% of them singletons. Material: CD4+ T cells sorted from blood, obtained at week 0. The receptors were gathered from a human donor with alopecia areata.

This clone appeared a few times. The chain combines TRBV19 with TRBJ2-3; D not certain. Germline CDR1 LNHDA, CDR2 SQIVND (reference sequence). Trimming took off 1 base at V and 4 bases at J, with 0 bases between the two ends. The CDR3 length is 11 residues. Here the CDR3 reads CASSIADTQYF. In DNA, the CDR3 is TGTGCCAGTAGTATAGCAGATACGCAGTATTTT.

The chain combines TRBV7-2 with TRBJ2-5; D remains ambiguous. V was clipped by 5 bases and J by 4 bases, with 14 bases between them. Germline lookup yields CDR1 SGHTA and CDR2 FQGNSA. The CDR3 is made up of 14 amino acids. In DNA form, the CDR3 reads TGTGCCAGCAGCCCCATTGTGGTAGGAGAGACCCAGTACTTC. Translated: CASSPIVVGETQYF.

This clone has only a few counts. This sequence joins TRBV6-6 and TRBJ1-1, with D perhaps matching TRBD1 (6 bases). From germline, CDR1 is MNHNY and CDR2 SVGAGI (reference sequence). The V end lost 3 bases, the J end lost 1 base, and 12 bases lay between the germline ends. This CDR3 is built from 15 residues. The CDR3 region is CASSYDRKANTEAFF. In DNA form, the CDR3 reads TGTGCCAGCAGTTATGACAGGAAGGCGAACACTGAAGCTTTCTTT.

The chain is built from TRBV9 and TRBJ2-7; 7 bases agree with TRBD1. With V trimmed by 4 bases and J by 0 bases, 7 bases remained unmatched. Germline-derived CDR1 and CDR2 are SGDLS and YYNGEE. CDR3 size: 15 residues. The CDR3 protein is CASSPMGQSSYEQYF. CDR3 nucleotides: TGTGCCAGCAGCCCAATGGGACAGTCCTCCTACGAGCAGTACTTC. Filled out from reference TRBV9 and TRBJ2-7, the complete variable domain reads DSGVTQTPKHLITATGQRVTLRCSPRSGDLSVYWYQQSLDQGLQFLIQYYNGEERAKGNILERFSAQQFPDLHSELNLSSLELGDSALYFCASSPMGQSSYEQYFGPGTRLTVT.

The V gene is TRBV5-1, the J gene TRBJ2-7; 7 nucleotides line up with TRBD2. Trimming removed 7 bases from V and 5 bases from J; junction bases left unmatched: 6. Germline V gives CDR1 SGHRS, CDR2 YFSETQ. The CDR3 sequence is 12 residues long. The CDR3 here is CASREAGDEQYF. CDR3 nucleotides: TGCGCCAGCCGGGAGGCCGGGGACGAGCAGTACTTC.

This clone occurred a few times. This rearrangement joins TRBV9 to TRBJ2-5, with 10 bases lining up with TRBD2. With the DNA end fitting TRBJ2-7 better, the J assignment may be wrong. The CDR3 runs 12 residues. CDR1 SGDLS and CDR2 YYNGEE come from the germline V gene. CDR3 sequence reads: CASGTSVNEQYF. Written as DNA, the CDR3 is TGTGCCAGCGGGACTAGCGTCAACGAGCAGTACTTC.

The CDR3 bases are TGTGCCAGCAATCCCGCTCTTGGAGGGAGGTCTGGGGCCAACGTCCTGACTTTC. It encodes CASNPALGGRSGANVLTF. J is TRBJ2-6 and V is TRBV2, with TRBD2 as a possible D gene (6 bases). V lost 7 bases, J lost 1 base, and 20 bases lay in between. Germline loops: CDR1 SNHLY, CDR2 FYNNEI. The CDR3 length is 18 residues.

The chain is built from TRBV30 and TRBJ1-2; possible D gene TRBD1, 5 bases. The germline CDR1 and CDR2 sequences are GTSNPN and SVGIG (reference sequence). V was shortened by 3 bases and J by 1 base, with 18 bases between the two germline ends. CDR3 length: 16 amino acids. CDR3 DNA sequence: TGTGCCTGGAGAGCTCTCGGGACTGACTTTAACTATGGCTACACCTTC. Amino acids: CAWRALGTDFNYGYTF.

This sequence joins TRBV27 and TRBJ2-3, with D possibly called TRBD1 or TRBD2 (6 bases each). V was cut by 2 bases and J by 0 bases, with 15 bases left in between. CDR3 length: 17 residues. CDR1 is MNHEY, CDR2 SMNVEV, per germline (reference sequence). The CDR3 DNA reads TGTGCCAGCAGTTTAGATTTCGGGGGCTACAGCACAGATACGCAGTATTTT. Translation gives CASSLDFGGYSTDTQYF.